This is a list of T cell receptor beta chains from one sample in a study of T cell clones after liver transplantation. TCRdb's copy holds only in-frame clones and misses some; the assay was immunoSEQ multiplex PCR. The data hold fewer than 70,000 clones, with 71% observed a single time. Material: CD4+ T cells from blood, obtained before liver transplant. These receptor sequences come from a human donor who received a liver transplant. Each CDR3 is given with its conserved first and last residue. A D gene is named only where the DNA matches it firmly. Only part of the rows carry a size: once, few, many, or a class if the clone is expanded.

v_gene	d_gene	j_gene	abundance	CDR3aa	CDR3nt
TRBV30	.	TRBJ2-3	few	CAGTNRVTDTQYF	TGTGCCGGCACAAACAGGGTCACAGATACGCAGTATTTT
TRBV6-5	.	TRBJ2-7	few	CASTPSLGASYEQYF	TGTGCCAGCACCCCAAGTTTGGGGGCCTCCTACGAGCAGTACTTC
TRBV5-3	.	TRBJ1-5	.	CARINLASGVLGQPQHF	TGTGCCAGAATAAACTTGGCATCCGGGGTCTTGGGTCAGCCCCAGCATTTT
TRBV4-1	TRBD1	TRBJ1-5	.	CASSQETGGFRQPQHF	TGCGCCAGCAGCCAGGAGACAGGGGGCTTTCGTCAGCCCCAGCATTTT
TRBV11-3	.	TRBJ1-2	medium-sized	CASSLSEGEGYTF	TGTGCCAGCAGCTTATCTGAGGGAGAGGGCTACACCTTC
TRBV6-1	TRBD1	TRBJ2-3	.	CASRSGGPTDTQYF	TGTGCCAGCAGATCAGGGGGCCCGACAGATACGCAGTATTTT
TRBV6-6	.	TRBJ2-7	.	CAIAGSAYEQYF	TGTGCCATTGCGGGTTCTGCCTACGAGCAGTACTTC
TRBV7-2	TRBD2	TRBJ2-3	once	CASSLGVAGTTDTQYF	TGTGCCAGCAGCTTAGGGGTAGCGGGAACCACAGATACGCAGTATTTT
TRBV6-4	TRBD1	TRBJ2-2	.	CASRGPGTGNTGELFF	TGTGCCAGCAGAGGCCCCGGGACAGGGAACACCGGGGAGCTGTTTTTT
TRBV13	TRBD1	TRBJ1-5	.	CASSQGELSPQHF	TGTGCCAGCAGCCAGGGGGAGCTAAGTCCCCAGCATTTT